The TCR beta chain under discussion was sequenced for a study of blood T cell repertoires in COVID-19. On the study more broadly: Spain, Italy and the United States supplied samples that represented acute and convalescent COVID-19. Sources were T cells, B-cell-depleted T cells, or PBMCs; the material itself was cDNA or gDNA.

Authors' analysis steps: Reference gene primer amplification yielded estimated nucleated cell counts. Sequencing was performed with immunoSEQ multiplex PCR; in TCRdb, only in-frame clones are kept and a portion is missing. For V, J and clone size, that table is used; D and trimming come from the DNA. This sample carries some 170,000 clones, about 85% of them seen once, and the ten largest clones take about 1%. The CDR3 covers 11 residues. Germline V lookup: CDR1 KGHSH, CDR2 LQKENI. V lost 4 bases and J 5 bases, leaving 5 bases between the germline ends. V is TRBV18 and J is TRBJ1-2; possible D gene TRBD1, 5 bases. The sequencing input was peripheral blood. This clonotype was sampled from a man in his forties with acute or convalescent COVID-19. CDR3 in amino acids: CASSQGYGYTF. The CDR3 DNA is TGTGCCAGCTCACAGGGGTATGGCTACACCTTC.